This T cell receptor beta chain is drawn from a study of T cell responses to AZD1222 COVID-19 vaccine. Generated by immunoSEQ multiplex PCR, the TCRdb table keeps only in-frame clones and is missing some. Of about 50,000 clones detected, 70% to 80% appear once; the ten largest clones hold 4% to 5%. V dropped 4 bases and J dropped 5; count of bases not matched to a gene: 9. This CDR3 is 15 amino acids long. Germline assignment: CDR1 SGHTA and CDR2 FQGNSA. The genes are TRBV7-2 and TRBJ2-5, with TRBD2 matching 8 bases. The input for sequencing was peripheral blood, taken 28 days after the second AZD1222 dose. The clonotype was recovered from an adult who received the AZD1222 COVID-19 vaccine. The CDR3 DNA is TGTGCCAGCAGCTCCGGGACTAGTTTCCTCGAGACCCAGTACTTC. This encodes CASSSGTSFLETQYF.